The clone carrying this T cell receptor beta chain was seen ten or more times. The CDR3 runs to 16 residues. Germline CDR1 is LGHNA and CDR2 is YNFKEQ. V shed 0 bases and J shed 3 bases, with 13 bases lying between them. These data belong to a study of T-cell reconstitution after alpha-beta-depleted transplantation in children. Preparation of the TCRbeta library used unique molecular identifiers. One entry per CDR3 protein, called by TCRdb with MiXCR from the PCR reads. This table holds about 420,000 distinct CDR3 sequences, about a tenth found once. This receptor was identified in a human donor who donated a stem cell graft to a child with acute myeloid leukemia. This chain uses TRBV4-2 with TRBJ2-3; tentatively, D is TRBD2 (6 bases). This specimen was PBMCs from the stem cell graft donor, taken from the stem cell graft. CDR3 in amino acids: CASSQEGGARTDTQYF. CDR3 nucleotides: TGTGCCAGCAGCCAAGAAGGCGGGGCCCGAACAGATACGCAGTATTTT.